The 31 T cell receptor beta chains listed next were all sequenced from one sample in a study of T cell responses to AZD1222 COVID-19 vaccine (dated by TCRdb to the early 2020s). Explained via the paper, the time point label denotes: about 28 days (+/-7) after the second vaccine dose. Receptor amplification or capture employed the immunoSEQ multiplex PCR assay. Drawn from immuneACCESS, this table holds only the in-frame rearrangements with V and J called that TCRdb kept. Clones are partly lost; checked studies trace under half to an unresolved V gene and leave the rest unexplained. A total of about 90,000 clones appear in this sample, over 75% of them only once. Around 10% of the sample is taken by the ten largest. This specimen consisted of peripheral blood, obtained 28 days after the second AZD1222 dose. The origin of the receptors is an adult who received the AZD1222 COVID-19 vaccine.

The chain couples TRBV6-5 to TRBJ2-7, with D perhaps assigned TRBD1 or TRBD2 (6 bases each). Germline V lookup: CDR1 MNHEY, CDR2 SVGAGI. V lost 4 bases and J lost 1, with 17 bases in between. This CDR3 has 16 residues. The CDR3 bases are TGTGCCAGCAGTTCGGACAGCGGCCGGGGGTCCTACGAGCAGTACTTC. Its protein product is CASSSDSGRGSYEQYF.

This sequence joins TRBV13 and TRBJ1-4; possibly TRBD1 for D (6 bases). The V end was cut by 3 bases, the J end by 8 bases, with 16 bases between. The germline gives CDR1 PRHDT, CDR2 FYEKMQ (reference sequence). This CDR3 comprises 15 residues. The CDR3 DNA reads as TGTGCCAGCAGCTTCCTCGGGGGGGCAGGAGAAAAACTGTTTTTT. Protein sequence: CASSFLGGAGEKLFF.

The chain joins TRBV27 to TRBJ2-1; 7 positions agree with TRBD1. V was pared by 7 bases and J by 7 bases, with 7 bases of the junction left unmatched. In germline, CDR1 is MNHEY, CDR2 SMNVEV (reference sequence). This CDR3 has 13 amino acids. CDR3 residues: CASTGTAWNEQFF. For the CDR3, the DNA is TGTGCCAGCACCGGGACAGCTTGGAATGAGCAGTTCTTC.

In this sample, this clone turned up once. The chain uses TRBV7-2 and TRBJ2-7; D call uncertain. Germline V gene sequence: CDR1 SGHTA, CDR2 FQGNSA. The CDR3 consists of 14 residues. Trimming left V 5 bases short and J 0 bases short, with 11 bases between. CDR3 DNA sequence: TGTGCCAGCAGCCCCGGACGGAACTCCTACGAGCAGTACTTC. As protein: CASSPGRNSYEQYF.

The V gene is TRBV5-1, the J gene TRBJ2-2; 13 nucleotides agree with TRBD2. CDR1 and CDR2 (germline): SGHRS, YFSETQ. V lost 3 bases, J lost 5 bases, and 4 bases stayed unmatched. This CDR3 comprises 16 residues. This CDR3 reads CASSSGTSGMTGELFF. In DNA, the CDR3 is TGCGCCAGCAGCTCCGGGACTAGCGGGATGACCGGGGAGCTGTTTTTT.

The V and J genes are TRBV9 and TRBJ2-5; the D gene is possibly TRBD2 (6 bases). This CDR3 region has 15 residues. The V and J ends lost 3 bases and 5 bases respectively, with 17 bases between them. Germline V lookup: CDR1 SGDLS, CDR2 YYNGEE. CDR3 bases: TGTGCCAGCAGCGAAACCGGGAGTGCACCGGAGACCCAGTACTTC. It yields the protein CASSETGSAPETQYF.

This chain's CDR3 is CASNHARAEREKLFF. CDR3 DNA: TGTGCCAGTAACCACGCCAGGGCGGAGAGGGAAAAACTGTTTTTT. The chain combines TRBV6-5 with TRBJ1-4; perhaps TRBD1 as D (5 bases). V dropped 9 bases and J dropped 8 bases, with 22 bases sitting between them. The germline gives CDR1 MNHEY, CDR2 SVGAGI. The CDR3 is made up of 15 amino acids.

V usage is TRBV30 and J usage is TRBJ1-2, with 8 bases aligning to TRBD1. Germline loops: CDR1 GTSNPN, CDR2 SVGIG (reference sequence). V trimming: 3 bases; J trimming: 3 bases; junction bases outside the gene matches: 9. The CDR3 has 15 amino acids. CDR3 sequence: CAWSVGQGGYYGYTF. For the CDR3, the DNA is TGTGCCTGGAGCGTCGGACAGGGAGGTTACTATGGCTACACCTTC.

With respect to this clone: The identical CDR3 is also encoded by other nucleotide sequences in the sample. The chain recombines TRBV7-2 with TRBJ1-5; TRBD1 might be the D (6 bases). The V gene lost 2 bases and the J gene lost 2 bases, with 7 bases spanning the gap. In germline, CDR1 is SGHTA, CDR2 FQGNSA. The CDR3 sequence is 14 residues long. CDR3 sequence: CASSLRQGNQPQHF. Here the CDR3 DNA reads TGTGCCAGCAGCTTAAGACAGGGCAATCAGCCCCAGCATTTT.

This chain connects TRBV29-1 to TRBJ1-5; tentative D call: TRBD1 (6 bases). Germline CDR1 SQVTM, CDR2 ANQGSEA. Between the trimmed V and J ends, which lost 6 bases and 3 bases, there was a span of 9 bases. The CDR3 length is 12 residues. The CDR3 nucleotides are TGCAGCGTCAGGGGTTACAATCAGCCCCAGCATTTT. This translates into CSVRGYNQPQHF. The full variable domain, completed using reference TRBV29-1 and TRBJ1-5, is SAVISQKPSRDICQRGTSLTIQCQVDSQVTMMFWYRQQPGQSLTLIATANQGSEATYESGFVIDKFPISRPNLTFSTLTVSNMSPEDSSIYLCSVRGYNQPQHFGDGTRLSIL.

The chain employs TRBV2 and TRBJ1-3, with 9 bases that match TRBD1. Unmatched junction bases numbered 6, after V lost 6 bases and J lost 3 bases. The CDR3 totals 15 residues. Looked up from germline, CDR1 is SNHLY and CDR2 is FYNNEI. As DNA, the CDR3 is TGTGCCAGCAGGCCCCGGGACAGGGTTGGAAACACCATATATTTT. It translates to CASRPRDRVGNTIYF.

V usage is TRBV6-5 and J usage is TRBJ1-5; TRBD1 matches at 9 bases. Germline assignment: CDR1 MNHEY and CDR2 SVGAGI. The CDR3 is 15 amino acids. The V gene end was trimmed by 5 bases and the J gene end by 2 bases; junction bases not matched to a gene: 4. The CDR3 nucleotides are TGTGCCAGCAGTCCCCGGACAGGGGGCAATCAGCCCCAGCATTTT. This translates into CASSPRTGGNQPQHF.

The gene calls are TRBV28 and TRBJ2-3; D is possibly TRBD1 (5 bases). Germline V gives CDR1 MDHEN, CDR2 SYDVKM. Trimming took 5 bases from V and 5 from J, leaving 11 bases between them. The CDR3 loop spans 13 amino acids. CDR3 residues: CASSHPREDTQYF. For the CDR3, the DNA is TGTGCCAGCAGTCATCCCAGGGAAGATACGCAGTATTTT. Filled out from reference TRBV28 and TRBJ2-3, the complete variable domain reads DVKVTQSSRYLVKRTGEKVFLECVQDMDHENMFWYRQDPGLGLRLIYFSYDVKMKEKGDIPEGYSVSREKKERFSLILESASTNQTSMYLCASSHPREDTQYFGPGTRLTVL.

The V and J genes are TRBV24-1 and TRBJ2-3; D is possibly TRBD1 (5 bases). This CDR3 spans 20 amino acids. Germline assignment: CDR1 KGHDR and CDR2 SFDVKD. Trimming shortened V by 6 bases and J by 0 bases, and 27 bases separated the two germline ends. DNA for the CDR3: TGTGCCACCAGTCGCGAACTCCCGGACACGCGGTTCTTTAGCACAGATACGCAGTATTTT. Protein product: CATSRELPDTRFFSTDTQYF.

The rearrangement links TRBV11-3 to TRBJ1-2; 10 bases align to TRBD1. In germline, CDR1 is SGHNT, CDR2 YENEEA. Unmatched junction bases numbered 5, after V lost 5 bases and J lost 8 bases. The CDR3 consists of 13 residues. The CDR3: CASSQGQGSGYTF. CDR3 in DNA: TGTGCCAGCAGCCAGGGACAGGGGTCGGGCTACACCTTC.

The rearrangement links TRBV6-5 to TRBJ2-7; D is ambiguous. Germline V gives CDR1 MNHEY, CDR2 SVGAGI. V was shortened by 6 bases and J by 2 bases, with 14 bases between the two germline ends. The CDR3 sequence is 14 residues long. The CDR3 DNA follows: TGTGCCAGCAGGTCGGACCACCAAACCTACGAGCAGTACTTC. Its translation: CASRSDHQTYEQYF.

The chain has TRBV5-6 and TRBJ2-7; a weak D match, TRBD1 (6 bases). Germline CDR1 SGHDT, CDR2 YYEEEE. V was clipped by 2 bases and J by 3 bases, with 15 bases between them. The CDR3 has 15 residues. CDR3 sequence reads: CASSFGQLDYYEQYF. Written as DNA, the CDR3 is TGTGCCAGCAGCTTCGGACAGCTAGACTACTACGAGCAGTACTTC.

A few counts support this clone. The chain combines TRBV4-1 with TRBJ2-1; the match to TRBD2 covers 7 bases. Germline CDR1 MGHRA, CDR2 YSYEKL. After removal of 1 base from V and 5 bases from J, the junction contained 8 bases not matched to a gene. There are 16 residues in the CDR3. The CDR3 sequence: CASSQGGGTIDNEQFF. As DNA, the CDR3 is TGCGCCAGCAGCCAAGGGGGGGGTACTATCGACAATGAGCAGTTCTTC.

The V call is TRBV12-3 or TRBV12-4, the J call TRBJ1-5; no firm D call. V lost 3 bases and J lost 6, with 9 bases in between. CDR3 size: 13 residues. The CDR3 protein is CASSFTFSQPQHF. Here the CDR3 DNA reads TGTGCCAGCAGTTTTACGTTTTCTCAGCCCCAGCATTTT.

The chain combines TRBV20-1 with TRBJ2-7, with D tentatively TRBD1 or TRBD2 (5 bases each). CDR1 and CDR2 (germline): DFQATT, SNEGSKA (reference sequence). The CDR3 contains 13 residues. Trimming removed 3 bases from V and 0 bases from J, with 9 bases in between. The CDR3: CSASSGTSYEQYF. CDR3 bases: TGCAGTGCTAGTTCAGGGACCTCCTACGAGCAGTACTTC.

The chain uses TRBV7-2 and TRBJ1-6; tentatively, D is TRBD1 (6 bases). Germline CDR1 and CDR2: SGHTA and FQGNSA. Trimming took 6 bases from V and 2 from J, leaving 17 bases between them. The CDR3 extends over 17 amino acids. The CDR3 region has the DNA TGTGCCAGCAGTCCAGACAGGCCGATAACCTATAATTCACCCCTCCACTTT. This sequence encodes CASSPDRPITYNSPLHF. Supplemented by reference TRBV7-2 and TRBJ1-6, the full variable domain reads GAGVSQSPSNKVTEKGKDVELRCDPISGHTALYWYRQSLGQGLEFLIYFQGNSAPDKSGLPSDRFSAERTGGSVSTLTIQRTQQEDSAVYLCASSPDRPITYNSPLHFGNGTRLTVT.

The chain is built from TRBV3-1 (or the pseudogene TRBV3-2) and TRBJ1-2; perhaps TRBD1 as D (5 bases). V was clipped by 3 bases and J by 4 bases, with 18 bases between them. CDR3 length: 16 amino acids. Germline V lookup: CDR1 LGHDT, CDR2 YNNKEL (reference sequence). The CDR3 coding sequence is TGTGCCAGCAGCCACTCAACCCCAGACAGCGCCTATGGCTACACCTTC. It specifies CASSHSTPDSAYGYTF.

V and J are TRBV5-4 and TRBJ1-1, with no clear D. The CDR3 has 13 amino acids. Germline CDR1 SGHNT, CDR2 YYREEE (reference sequence). V lost 0 bases to trimming and J lost 1 base, with 4 bases between them. CDR3 in amino acids: CASSLAGNTEAFF. As DNA, the CDR3 is TGTGCCAGCAGCTTGGCAGGGAACACTGAAGCTTTCTTT.

This rearrangement joins TRBV20-1 to TRBJ2-1; D is perhaps TRBD2 (6 bases). Germline-derived CDR1 and CDR2 are DFQATT and SNEGSKA (reference sequence). The CDR3 spans 12 residues. V gave up 3 bases and J gave up 4 bases, with 7 bases separating them. This CDR3 is CSASGGYNEQFF. CDR3 nucleotides: TGCAGTGCTAGTGGGGGGTACAATGAGCAGTTCTTC.

CDR3 DNA: TGTGCCAGCAGCTTAGCGGGGGTTGGCAAAAACATTCAGTACTTC. This encodes CASSLAGVGKNIQYF. The chain carries TRBV7-9 and TRBJ2-4; D possibly matches TRBD1 or TRBD2 (5 bases each). The ends were cut back, 0 bases at V and 3 bases at J, with 9 bases in the middle. CDR3 length: 15 residues. Germline V gene data show CDR1 as SEHNR and CDR2 as FQNEAQ (reference sequence).

The chain carries TRBV10-3 and TRBJ2-7; 7 bases agree with TRBD2. This CDR3 is built from 14 residues. Trimming removed 8 bases from V and 5 bases from J; junction bases left unmatched: 12. Looked up from germline, CDR1 is ENHRY and CDR2 is SYGVKD. The CDR3 DNA is TGTGCCATCTCTTCCGGGCGGGAGATGAACGAGCAGTACTTC. It translates to CAISSGREMNEQYF.

V is TRBV25-1 and J is TRBJ2-1, with 16 bases matching TRBD2. V was clipped by 6 bases and J by 12 bases; unmatched bases: 5. CDR3 length: 14 residues. Germline V gene sequence: CDR1 MGHDK, CDR2 SYGVNS. The CDR3 DNA follows: TGTGCCAGCAGCCCGGGACTAGCGGGGGGGAGGCAGTTCTTC. Residues: CASSPGLAGGRQFF.

The genes are TRBV4-3 and TRBJ1-2, with 9 bases lining up with TRBD1. The V gene's germline CDR1 is LGHNA and CDR2 YSLEER. V was pared by 3 bases and J by 6 bases, with 8 bases of the junction left unmatched. The CDR3 sequence is 15 residues long. Here the CDR3 DNA reads TGCGCCAGCAGCCACAGAGGGACAGGGATTAATGGCTACACCTTC. It translates to CASSHRGTGINGYTF.

This sequence joins TRBV19 and TRBJ2-3, with 7 bases matching TRBD1. Germline values: CDR1 LNHDA, CDR2 SQIVND (reference sequence). With 5 bases clipped from V and 1 base from J, the junction kept 9 bases outside the gene matches. The CDR3 extends over 16 amino acids. The CDR3 sequence is CASSQPGGSGTDTQYF. In DNA form, the CDR3 reads TGTGCCAGTAGTCAACCAGGGGGTTCTGGCACAGATACGCAGTATTTT.

V usage is TRBV19 and J usage is TRBJ1-1; TRBD1 might be the D (5 bases). In germline, CDR1 is LNHDA, CDR2 SQIVND (reference sequence). Trimming took 6 bases from V and 4 from J, leaving 12 bases between them. The CDR3 consists of 13 residues. The CDR3 bases are TGTGCCAGTAGCGCAGGGAGGGGCACTGAAGCTTTCTTT. It is translated as CASSAGRGTEAFF. Full variable domain (missing parts from reference TRBV19 and TRBJ1-1): DGGITQSPKYLFRKEGQNVTLSCEQNLNHDAMYWYRQDPGQGLRLIYYSQIVNDFQKGDIAEGYSVSREKKESFPLTVTSAQKNPTAFYLCASSAGRGTEAFFGQGTRLTVV.

This clone was counted only a few times. The chain recombines TRBV6-1 with TRBJ1-6; 8 bases match TRBD1. Germline assignment: CDR1 MNHNS and CDR2 SASEGT. After removal of 3 bases from V and 7 bases from J, the junction contained 8 bases not matched to a gene. The CDR3 spans 16 residues. The CDR3 is CASSEFLGQGNSPLHF. DNA of the CDR3: TGTGCCAGCAGTGAGTTTCTTGGACAGGGCAATTCACCCCTCCACTTT.